One sample yielded the 25 T cell receptor beta chains listed below, sequenced in a study of cytomegalovirus exposure and HLA in healthy donors. PCR was performed using 60 Vbeta and 13 Jbeta primers. The protocol was immunoSEQ multiplex PCR, while the TCRdb copy is restricted to in-frame clones and leaves out a portion. The data contain about 150,000 clones, around 82% of them singletons. Material for sequencing was PBMCs. Source of these receptors: a woman in her forties or fifties in good health and CMV-seropositive.

The chain has TRBV5-1 and TRBJ1-1, with 7 bases lining up with TRBD1. In germline, CDR1 is SGHRS, CDR2 YFSETQ. Trimming cost V 3 bases and J 0 bases; bases outside gene matches: 5. This CDR3 is 15 amino acids long. The CDR3 nucleotides read TGCGCCAGCAGCTCGGGACAGTCCATGAACACTGAAGCTTTCTTT. Protein product: CASSSGQSMNTEAFF.

The chain combines TRBV7-9 with TRBJ2-1, with 7 nucleotides matching TRBD2. The length of the CDR3 is 17 residues. The germline gives CDR1 SEHNR, CDR2 FQNEAQ (reference sequence). Germline trimming cut 5 bases from V and 3 bases from J; bases unmatched to any gene: 13. The CDR3 sequence is CASSPSLGGLHYNEQFF. The CDR3 DNA reads TGTGCCAGCAGCCCGTCACTGGGGGGACTACACTACAATGAGCAGTTCTTC.

The chain is built from TRBV4-1 and TRBJ2-6, with a tentative D call TRBD2 (5 bases). V lost 3 bases, J lost 0 bases, and 21 bases lay in between. This CDR3 is 20 amino acids long. Germline CDR1 is MGHRA and CDR2 is YSYEKL. CDR3 sequence reads: CASSHSDVQITSSGANVLTF. Here the CDR3 DNA reads TGCGCCAGCAGCCATTCGGACGTCCAGATAACTAGCTCTGGGGCCAACGTCCTGACTTTC.

This sequence joins TRBV5-1 and TRBJ1-2; no firm D call. Looked up from germline, CDR1 is SGHRS and CDR2 is YFSETQ. The CDR3 has 11 residues. V dropped 6 bases and J dropped 8 bases, with 11 bases sitting between them. The CDR3 nucleotides read TGCGCCAGCAACAGTGGCGCAGGCTACACCTTC. Protein product: CASNSGAGYTF.

The rearrangement uses TRBV5-4 and TRBJ2-2, with 8 bases lining up with TRBD1. Trimming took 4 bases from V and 4 from J; bases not matched to a gene: 9. This CDR3 is built from 16 residues. Germline CDR1 is SGHNT and CDR2 is YYREEE (reference sequence). Here the CDR3 DNA reads TGTGCCAGCAGCCTTTGGACAGGGTCGAGCACCGGGGAGCTGTTTTTT. It is translated as CASSLWTGSSTGELFF.

The chain carries TRBV6-1 and TRBJ2-7; 9 bases agree with TRBD1. In germline, CDR1 is MNHNS, CDR2 SASEGT. Trimming at V came to 9 bases and at J to 6 bases, leaving 9 bases not matched to a gene. The CDR3 covers 13 residues. CDR3 loop: CASKTGGSCEQYF. The CDR3 DNA reads TGTGCCAGTAAGACAGGGGGAAGCTGCGAGCAGTACTTC.

The chain employs TRBV2 and TRBJ1-1, with D perhaps matching TRBD1 (5 bases). The V gene's germline CDR1 is SNHLY and CDR2 FYNNEI. CDR3 length: 14 amino acids. V gave up 7 bases and J gave up 0 bases, with 12 bases separating them. The CDR3 here is CASTPTVLNTEAFF. CDR3 DNA: TGTGCCAGCACCCCGACAGTGTTGAACACTGAAGCTTTCTTT.

This clone was observed a single time. V and J are TRBV6-6 and TRBJ1-5; D is unclear. In germline, CDR1 is MNHNY, CDR2 SVGAGI (reference sequence). Trimming removed 5 bases from V and 9 bases from J, with 8 bases in between. The CDR3 loop spans 11 amino acids. Here the CDR3 reads CASSREGPQHF. For the CDR3, the DNA is TGTGCCAGCAGTCGGGAGGGGCCCCAGCATTTT.

This chain uses TRBV19 with TRBJ2-3; D is ambiguous. The germline V gene encodes CDR1 LNHDA and CDR2 SQIVND (reference sequence). Trimming removed 3 bases from V and 3 bases from J, with 7 bases in between. The CDR3 is made up of 13 amino acids. CDR3 region: CASSILDTDTQYF. DNA for the CDR3: TGTGCCAGTAGTATCTTAGATACAGATACGCAGTATTTT.

This chain joins TRBV18 and TRBJ2-7, with 9 bases aligning to TRBD1. Trimming at V came to 3 bases and at J to 2 bases, leaving 5 bases not matched to a gene. Looked up from germline, CDR1 is KGHSH and CDR2 is LQKENI. The CDR3 has 15 amino acids. The CDR3 sequence is CASSPGTGRTYEQYF. As DNA, the CDR3 is TGTGCCAGCTCACCCGGGACAGGGAGAACCTACGAGCAGTACTTC.

This clone was detected only once. The chain has TRBV27 and TRBJ1-6, with TRBD1 matching over 8 bases. Germline V gene data show CDR1 as MNHEY and CDR2 as SMNVEV (reference sequence). CDR3 length: 16 amino acids. V was pared by 5 bases and J by 6 bases, with 9 bases of the junction left unmatched. CDR3 bases: TGTGCCAGCAGTAACCTAAAGGGACAGGTTAATTCACCCCTCCACTTT. It codes for CASSNLKGQVNSPLHF.

This chain connects TRBV6-5 to TRBJ1-1; maybe TRBD1 (6 bases). With 0 bases removed from V and 1 base from J, the gap between germline ends came to 12 bases. Per germline, CDR1 MNHEY and CDR2 SVGAGI. The CDR3 runs to 16 residues. The CDR3 DNA reads as TGTGCCAGCAGTTACTCGAGAACAGGGTCGAACACTGAAGCTTTCTTT. Residues: CASSYSRTGSNTEAFF.

The chain uses TRBV7-9 and TRBJ2-5, with 8 positions matching TRBD2. V gave up 3 bases and J gave up 7 bases; unmatched junction bases: 16. The germline gives CDR1 SEHNR, CDR2 FQNEAQ (reference sequence). The CDR3 consists of 17 residues. The CDR3 region has the DNA TGTGCCAGCAGCTTTAAGGTCCCAGCGGGGGCCCGTGGGACCCAGTACTTC. It is translated as CASSFKVPAGARGTQYF.

The genes are TRBV7-2 and TRBJ1-5; D is ambiguous. The CDR3 has 17 amino acids. Germline lookup yields CDR1 SGHTA and CDR2 FQGNSA. Trimming took off 4 bases at V and 0 bases at J, with 16 bases between the two ends. The CDR3 DNA reads as TGTGCCAGCAGCTCCCAAGGGAGGCTGCTTAGCAATCAGCCCCAGCATTTT. Residues: CASSSQGRLLSNQPQHF.

As regards this clone: This same CDR3 is encoded by further DNA sequences in the sample. V is TRBV9 and J is TRBJ2-7, with 8 bases lining up with TRBD2. The V gene end was trimmed by 0 bases and the J gene end by 2 bases; junction bases not matched to a gene: 4. Germline V CDR1 and CDR2: SGDLS, YYNGEE. The CDR3 length is 15 residues. The CDR3 DNA sequence: TGTGCCAGCAGCGTAGGAAGCGGGGGACCCTACGAGCAGTACTTC. It is translated as CASSVGSGGPYEQYF.

The V gene is TRBV7-9, the J gene TRBJ1-2; D not certain. CDR3 length: 13 residues. Trimming left V 0 bases short and J 3 bases short, with 5 bases between. CDR1 and CDR2 from the germline V gene are SEHNR and FQNEAQ (reference sequence). CDR3 sequence (DNA): TGTGCCAGCAGCTTAGCTACAGACTATGGCTACACCTTC. Its translation is CASSLATDYGYTF.

This clone was observed a single time. The chain carries TRBV11-2 and TRBJ1-1; no definite D call. V lost 5 bases and J lost 5, with 12 bases in between. This CDR3 region has 13 residues. Germline V gene data show CDR1 as SGHAT and CDR2 as FQNNGV. DNA of the CDR3: TGTGCCAGCAGCACTCCGATGGTGACTGAAGCTTTCTTT. Translating it yields CASSTPMVTEAFF.

V and J are TRBV6-7 and TRBJ1-2; TRBD1 aligns across 12 bases. TRBV6-7 is labeled an ORF, and its function is uncertain. Trimming at V came to 5 bases and at J to 8 bases, leaving 6 bases not matched to a gene. The CDR3 loop spans 14 amino acids. CDR3 in DNA: TGTGCCAGCAGTCGGGACAGGGGGCGGGGGGGCTACACCTTC. Protein product: CASSRDRGRGGYTF.

The count of this clone is one. V is TRBV7-2 and J is TRBJ2-3, with 16 bases that match TRBD2. After removal of 1 base from V and 4 bases from J, the junction contained 2 bases not matched to a gene. CDR1 is SGHTA, CDR2 FQGNSA, per germline. The CDR3 loop spans 17 amino acids. The CDR3 is CASSLVGTSGGADTQYF. The CDR3, as DNA: TGTGCCAGCAGCTTAGTCGGGACTAGCGGGGGGGCAGATACGCAGTATTTT. The full variable domain, completed using reference TRBV7-2 and TRBJ2-3, is GAGVSQSPSNKVTEKGKDVELRCDPISGHTALYWYRQSLGQGLEFLIYFQGNSAPDKSGLPSDRFSAERTGGSVSTLTIQRTQQEDSAVYLCASSLVGTSGGADTQYFGPGTRLTVL.

The V and J genes are TRBV6-6 and TRBJ1-3; D is possibly TRBD1 (5 bases). V lost 2 bases and J lost 0, with 8 bases in between. Germline CDR1 and CDR2: MNHNY and SVGAGI (reference sequence). The CDR3 is made up of 15 amino acids. CDR3 DNA sequence: TGTGCCAGCAGTTACGGGGCAAGCTCTGGAAACACCATATATTTT. It is translated as CASSYGASSGNTIYF.

The rearrangement links TRBV4-2 to TRBJ1-3; D gene unclear. The V end was cut by 4 bases, the J end by 0 bases, with 19 bases between. The CDR3 has 18 residues. Germline loops: CDR1 LGHNA, CDR2 YNFKEQ. The CDR3 region is CASSRLPQTDVSGNTIYF. The CDR3 DNA is TGTGCCAGCAGCCGACTCCCTCAAACTGACGTCTCTGGAAACACCATATATTTT.

The CDR3 sequence: CASSWTGTGAGELFF. The CDR3 region has the DNA TGTGCCAGCAGCTGGACCGGGACAGGGGCCGGGGAGCTGTTTTTT. The rearrangement joins TRBV7-2 to TRBJ2-2; 10 bases line up with TRBD1. V was clipped by 4 bases and J by 6 bases; unmatched bases: 5. CDR1 is SGHTA and CDR2 is FQGNSA in the germline V gene. This CDR3 contains 15 residues.

The rearrangement joins TRBV6-6 to TRBJ2-5; TRBD2 is a possible D gene (5 bases). The J call is uncertain, as TRBJ2-7 better fits the DNA end. The V gene's germline CDR1 is MNHNY and CDR2 SVGAGI (reference sequence). The CDR3 runs to 12 residues. The CDR3 reads CATQDSLYEQYF. CDR3 nucleotide sequence: TGTGCCACCCAGGACTCTCTCTACGAGCAGTACTTC.

The V call is TRBV27, the J call TRBJ2-3, with 7 bases identical to TRBD2. This CDR3 has 15 amino acids. In germline, CDR1 is MNHEY, CDR2 SMNVEV (reference sequence). V lost 4 bases to trimming and J lost 2 bases; unmatched junction nucleotides: 6. CDR3 nucleotide sequence: TGTGCCAGCAGTTCCATCGGGGGGACCACAGATACGCAGTATTTT. Residues: CASSSIGGTTDTQYF.

V gene TRBV2 combines with J gene TRBJ1-2, with D possibly TRBD1 on 5 matching bases. Trimming shortened V by 5 bases and J by 10 bases, and 14 bases separated the two germline ends. CDR1 and CDR2 from the germline V gene are SNHLY and FYNNEI. The CDR3 is made up of 12 amino acids. CDR3 sequence reads: CASSYQGFSYTF. DNA of the CDR3: TGTGCCAGCAGTTATCAGGGTTTTTCCTACACCTTC.